Below, 31 T cell receptor beta chains from the same sample are listed, as sequenced in a study of OX40 agonist ivuxolimab in advanced cancers. Libraries were prepared by immunoSEQ multiplex PCR; TCRdb keeps only in-frame clonotypes and omits some of them. The sample contains 35,000 to 50,000 clones, 70% to 90% of which appear only once. The input for sequencing was CD4+ or CD8+ T cells sorted from blood, taken in a trial of the OX40 agonist ivuxolimab. These TCRs come from an adult with an advanced solid tumor such as melanoma, head and neck, liver or kidney cancer.

This clone was observed a few times. V and J are TRBV4-1 and TRBJ2-7; perhaps TRBD2 as D (5 bases). Germline CDR1 MGHRA, CDR2 YSYEKL. CDR3 length equals 14 residues. Trimming took off 4 bases at V and 5 bases at J, with 15 bases between the two ends. The CDR3 reads CASSPATTRNEQYF. CDR3 DNA: TGCGCCAGCAGCCCCGCCACAACTAGGAACGAGCAGTACTTC.

This sequence joins TRBV6-1 and TRBJ2-6, with D possibly TRBD1 on 6 matching bases. The CDR3 runs to 16 residues. Germline V gene sequence: CDR1 MNHNS, CDR2 SASEGT. Trimming pared 3 bases from V and 3 bases from J, leaving 12 bases between. CDR3 coding DNA: TGTGCCAGCAGTGACAGGGGATCAGGTGGGGCCAACGTCCTGACTTTC. It codes for CASSDRGSGGANVLTF.

This clone was observed once. The chain carries TRBV28 and TRBJ2-1; 11 bases match TRBD2. V shed 1 base, J shed 2 bases, and the junction held 1 base outside the gene matches. This CDR3 has 16 residues. From germline, CDR1 is MDHEN and CDR2 SYDVKM. The chain's CDR3 is CASSLLAGGAYNEQFF. DNA of the CDR3: TGTGCCAGCAGTTTATTAGCGGGGGGGGCCTACAATGAGCAGTTCTTC.

This chain uses TRBV21-1 with TRBJ2-7; the tabulated D call, TRBD1, remains unverified against the DNA. TRBV21-1 counts as a pseudogene. The CDR3 is made up of 14 amino acids. CDR3 in DNA: TGTGCCAGCAGCAAAGTCGAACAGTTCCACGAGCAGTACTTC. This codes for CASSKVEQFHEQYF.

This chain links TRBV27 with TRBJ2-3; no clear D. CDR1 is MNHEY and CDR2 is SMNVEV in the germline V gene (reference sequence). Trimming pared 0 bases from V and 0 bases from J, leaving 4 bases between. CDR3 length: 14 amino acids. The CDR3 nucleotides read TGTGCCAGCAGTTTATCCGGGAGCACAGATACGCAGTATTTT. This codes for CASSLSGSTDTQYF.

The sample holds a few counts of this clone. This chain links TRBV5-1 with TRBJ1-1, with a possible D match to TRBD1 (5 bases). Germline V CDR1 and CDR2: SGHRS, YFSETQ. The CDR3 extends over 15 amino acids. The V and J ends lost 2 bases and 0 bases respectively, with 11 bases between them. The CDR3, as DNA: TGCGCCAGCAGCTTTATGCAGGGCCTGAACACTGAAGCTTTCTTT. Amino acid sequence: CASSFMQGLNTEAFF.

The chain links TRBV10-3 to TRBJ2-7; D not certain. Germline V lookup: CDR1 ENHRY, CDR2 SYGVKD. V lost 1 base to trimming and J lost 3 bases, with 13 bases between them. This CDR3 has 15 amino acids. In DNA form, the CDR3 reads TGTGCCATCAGTGAGTTGGTGGCAGGATACTACGAGCAGTACGTC. Protein sequence: CAISELVAGYYEQYV.

Remarks on this clone: Other DNA sequences in this specimen translate into the identical CDR3. The chain uses TRBV7-9 and TRBJ1-1, with D unclear. The CDR3 length is 14 residues. The germline V gene has CDR1 SEHNR and CDR2 FQNEAQ (reference sequence). V was cut by 1 base and J by 1 base, with 7 bases left in between. The CDR3 reads CASSLVAGNTEAFF. In nucleotides, the CDR3 is TGTGCCAGCAGCTTAGTTGCAGGGAACACTGAAGCTTTCTTT.

The chain couples TRBV19 to TRBJ2-2; no firm D call. Germline CDR1 and CDR2: LNHDA and SQIVND (reference sequence). The CDR3 length is 13 residues. The V gene lost 5 bases and the J gene lost 4 bases, with 8 bases spanning the gap. This chain's CDR3 is CASSPRLTGELFF. The DNA for the CDR3 is TGTGCCAGTAGTCCGCGACTCACCGGGGAGCTGTTTTTT.

V usage is TRBV9 and J usage is TRBJ1-6, with TRBD1 matching over 7 bases. The CDR3 spans 16 residues. Unmatched junction bases numbered 5, after V lost 0 bases and J lost 5 bases. CDR1 is SGDLS, CDR2 YYNGEE, per germline. The CDR3 sequence is CASSVGGGPNNSPLHF. DNA for the CDR3: TGTGCCAGCAGCGTAGGAGGGGGCCCTAATAATTCACCCCTCCACTTT.

This clone was picked up one time. The genes are TRBV5-6 and TRBJ2-1, with D perhaps TRBD1 (6 bases). Germline CDR1 is SGHDT and CDR2 is YYEEEE. The CDR3 consists of 15 residues. Trimming removed 4 bases from V and 3 bases from J, with 14 bases in between. The CDR3 bases are TGTGCCAGCAGCAGGGGCAGGGGAATCTACAATGAGCAGTTCTTC. As protein: CASSRGRGIYNEQFF.

V is TRBV10-3 and J is TRBJ1-1; 7 bases match TRBD1. Germline V gene data show CDR1 as ENHRY and CDR2 as SYGVKD. The CDR3 extends over 17 amino acids. Losses at the gene ends were 0 bases for V and 8 bases for J; bases not matched to a gene: 15. CDR3: CAISESLGTATSLEAFF. The CDR3 bases are TGTGCCATCAGTGAGTCACTTGGGACAGCAACCTCTTTAGAAGCTTTCTTT.

This clone showed up just a few times. The chain combines TRBV6-6 with TRBJ1-1, with TRBD1 as a possible D gene (5 bases). The length of the CDR3 is 16 residues. Trimming pared 6 bases from V and 1 base from J, leaving 18 bases between. Looked up from germline, CDR1 is MNHNY and CDR2 is SVGAGI (reference sequence). Here the CDR3 reads CASSVVGSGANTEAFF. Written as DNA, the CDR3 is TGTGCCAGCAGCGTGGTAGGGAGCGGGGCGAACACTGAAGCTTTCTTT.

V gene TRBV28 combines with J gene TRBJ2-3; 7 bases fit TRBD1. Germline V gene sequence: CDR1 MDHEN, CDR2 SYDVKM. This CDR3 is 16 amino acids long. The trim removed 7 bases at V and 5 bases at J, leaving 15 bases unmatched. For the CDR3, the DNA is TGTGCCAGCAATCTCACCCCGACAGGGATGGAAGATACGCAGTATTTT. Translating it yields CASNLTPTGMEDTQYF.

The chain is built from TRBV19 and TRBJ1-5; D ambiguous. Trimming cost V 6 bases and J 0 bases, with 15 bases left between them. Germline lookup yields CDR1 LNHDA and CDR2 SQIVND (reference sequence). The CDR3 extends over 16 amino acids. The CDR3 loop is CASRVFGDSSNQPQHF. In nucleotides, the CDR3 is TGTGCCAGTAGGGTATTTGGGGATAGTAGCAATCAGCCCCAGCATTTT.

V and J are TRBV19 and TRBJ1-2, with D possibly TRBD1 on 6 matching bases. Trimming removed 3 bases from V and 3 bases from J, with 14 bases in between. Germline V gives CDR1 LNHDA, CDR2 SQIVND (reference sequence). This CDR3 comprises 15 residues. CDR3 sequence reads: CASSMGEDSYYGYTF. In DNA, the CDR3 is TGTGCCAGTAGTATGGGGGAGGACAGCTACTATGGCTACACCTTC.

The chain uses TRBV4-3 and TRBJ2-2, with a tentative D call TRBD1 (6 bases). Germline V gene sequence: CDR1 LGHNA, CDR2 YSLEER. The V and J ends lost 1 base and 4 bases respectively, with 10 bases between them. This CDR3 spans 15 amino acids. The CDR3 DNA is TGCGCCAGCAGCCAAGCCCAGGGGACCACCGGGGAGCTGTTTTTT. Residues: CASSQAQGTTGELFF.

This sequence joins TRBV6-5 and TRBJ2-1; 7 bases are shared with TRBD2. CDR1 and CDR2 from the germline V gene are MNHEY and SVGAGI. The CDR3 runs 12 residues. Trimming cost V 5 bases and J 8 bases; bases outside gene matches: 3. CDR3: CASSLAVDEQFF. Here the CDR3 DNA reads TGTGCCAGCAGTCTAGCGGTGGATGAGCAGTTCTTC.

The chain links TRBV28 to TRBJ2-7; 7 nucleotides agree with TRBD1. Germline V gene data show CDR1 as MDHEN and CDR2 as SYDVKM. V lost 3 bases, J lost 1 base, and 0 bases stayed unmatched. The CDR3 is 13 amino acids. As DNA, the CDR3 is TGTGCCAGCAGTTTGACAGGGTCCTACGAGCAGTACGTC. Translation gives CASSLTGSYEQYV.

The chain carries TRBV27 and TRBJ2-3; 11 bases line up with TRBD2. There are 16 residues in the CDR3. V lost 4 bases and J lost 8; bases outside the gene matches: 11. Per germline, CDR1 MNHEY and CDR2 SMNVEV (reference sequence). Here the CDR3 reads CASSWLAGGDWVTQYF. CDR3 bases: TGTGCCAGCAGTTGGCTAGCGGGGGGCGACTGGGTTACGCAGTATTTT.

This rearrangement joins TRBV14 to TRBJ1-2; 8 nucleotides align to TRBD1. CDR3 length: 15 amino acids. After removal of 3 bases from V and 8 bases from J, the junction contained 11 bases not matched to a gene. CDR1 is SGHDN and CDR2 is FVKESK in the germline V gene. CDR3 DNA sequence: TGTGCCAGCAGCCACACCTCGACAGGGGCGGGGGGCTACACCTTC. Amino acids: CASSHTSTGAGGYTF.

The rearrangement links TRBV6-1 to TRBJ2-7, with a weak D call TRBD1 (7 bases). This CDR3 contains 14 residues. CDR1 is MNHNS, CDR2 SASEGT, per germline. Deletions cut 8 bases from V and 0 bases from J, with 14 bases between. CDR3 bases: TGTGCCAGCGCGGGACAGTCAAGCTCCTACGAGCAGTACGTC. Translating gives CASAGQSSSYEQYV.

This clone was observed once. The chain links TRBV9 to TRBJ2-3; D tentatively reads TRBD1 or TRBD2 (5 bases each). Germline V gene data show CDR1 as SGDLS and CDR2 as YYNGEE. The V end was cut by 0 bases, the J end by 3 bases, with 14 bases between. This CDR3 spans 16 amino acids. The CDR3 DNA sequence: TGTGCCAGCAGCGTAGAGTTTGGGGGAATGACAGATACGCAGTATTTT. It is translated as CASSVEFGGMTDTQYF. The whole variable domain, remainder taken from reference TRBV9 and TRBJ2-3, is DSGVTQTPKHLITATGQRVTLRCSPRSGDLSVYWYQQSLDQGLQFLIQYYNGEERAKGNILERFSAQQFPDLHSELNLSSLELGDSALYFCASSVEFGGMTDTQYFGPGTRLTVL.

In this sample, this clone turned up a few times. Additional DNA sequences in this sample encode the identical CDR3. The rearrangement links TRBV7-9 to TRBJ2-1; D ambiguous. The CDR3 extends over 10 amino acids. The V gene's germline CDR1 is SEHNR and CDR2 FQNEAQ (reference sequence). Trimming removed 5 bases from V and 6 bases from J, with 2 bases in between. The chain's CDR3 is CASSPNEQFF. CDR3 bases: TGTGCCAGCAGCCCCAATGAGCAGTTCTTC.

The V call is TRBV5-4, the J call TRBJ2-7, with TRBD1 matching over 9 bases. The CDR3 totals 13 residues. J gave up 7 bases and V 4 bases, and 6 bases lay outside the gene matches. Per the germline V gene, CDR1 is SGHNT and CDR2 is YYREEE (reference sequence). CDR3 sequence reads: CASSADRGGEQYV. In DNA form, the CDR3 reads TGTGCCAGCAGCGCGGACAGGGGTGGTGAGCAGTACGTC.

V is TRBV6-1 and J is TRBJ2-7, with 7 positions matching TRBD1. The CDR3 covers 12 residues. Germline V gene data show CDR1 as MNHNS and CDR2 as SASEGT. After removal of 9 bases from V and 6 bases from J, the junction contained 8 bases not matched to a gene. The CDR3 is CASNRGMGEQYV. For the CDR3, the DNA is TGTGCCAGTAACAGGGGCATGGGCGAGCAGTACGTC.

The chain uses TRBV23-1 and TRBJ1-4; 11 nucleotides match TRBD1. TRBV23-1 is annotated as an ORF whose role is uncertain. This CDR3 has 17 residues. Trimming removed 2 bases from V and 7 bases from J; junction bases left unmatched: 9. Written as DNA, the CDR3 is TGCGCCAGCAGTCAAATAAGAAGGACAGGGGGCGTTGAAAAACTGTTTTTT. It encodes CASSQIRRTGGVEKLFF.

This clone was seen just once. The CDR3 DNA sequence: TGTGCCAGCAGCTTTGCGAATACCCTCCACTTT. Translated, it gives CASSFANTLHF. The chain carries TRBV7-9 and TRBJ1-6; D gene uncertain. This CDR3 has 11 amino acids. V lost 3 bases and J 14 bases, leaving 8 bases between the germline ends. Germline lookup yields CDR1 SEHNR and CDR2 FQNEAQ (reference sequence). Full variable domain (missing parts from reference TRBV7-9 and TRBJ1-6): DTGVSQNPRHKITKRGQNVTFRCDPISEHNRLYWYRQTLGQGPEFLTYFQNEAQLEKSRLLSDRFSAERPKGSFSTLEIQRTEQGDSAMYLCASSFANTLHFGNGTRLTVT.

V and J are TRBV30 and TRBJ2-5, with 8 bases identical to TRBD1. The CDR3 loop spans 15 amino acids. Germline V lookup: CDR1 GTSNPN, CDR2 SVGIG (reference sequence). V was clipped by 0 bases and J by 5 bases; unmatched bases: 8. The CDR3 sequence is CAWSVNRGYLETQYF. CDR3 bases: TGTGCCTGGAGTGTGAACAGGGGGTATTTGGAGACCCAGTACTTC.

This chain uses TRBV4-2 with TRBJ2-3, with 7 positions matching TRBD2. The CDR3 contains 17 residues. V shed 0 bases, J shed 1 base, and the junction held 7 bases outside the gene matches. Germline CDR1 is LGHNA and CDR2 is YNFKEQ. The CDR3 nucleotides are TGTGCCAGCAGCCAAGAAGAAGCTGGGGGGGGCACAGATACGCAGTATTTT. Its translation is CASSQEEAGGGTDTQYF.

V gene TRBV9 combines with J gene TRBJ2-7; the match to TRBD1 covers 10 bases. Unmatched junction bases numbered 5, after V lost 2 bases and J lost 6 bases. Germline CDR1 and CDR2: SGDLS and YYNGEE. CDR3 length equals 14 residues. In DNA form, the CDR3 reads TGTGCCAGCAGCGTGGGACAGGGGTGGAGCGAGCAGTACTTC. Encoded protein: CASSVGQGWSEQYF.